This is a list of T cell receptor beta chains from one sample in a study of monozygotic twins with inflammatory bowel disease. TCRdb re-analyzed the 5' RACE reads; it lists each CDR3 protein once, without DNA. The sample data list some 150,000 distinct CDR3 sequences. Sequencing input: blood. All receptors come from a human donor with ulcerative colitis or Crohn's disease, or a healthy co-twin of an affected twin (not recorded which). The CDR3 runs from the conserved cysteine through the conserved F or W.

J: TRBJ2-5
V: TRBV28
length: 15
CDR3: CASSLAGAGGETQYF

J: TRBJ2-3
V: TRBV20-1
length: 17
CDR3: CSARSGLAGVRTDTQYF

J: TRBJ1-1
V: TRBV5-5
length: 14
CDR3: CASTQLQGGTEAFF

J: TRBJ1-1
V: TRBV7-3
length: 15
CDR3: CASSFGTGGNTEAFF

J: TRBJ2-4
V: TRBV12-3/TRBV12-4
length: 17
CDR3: CASSLEWSRSAKNIQYF

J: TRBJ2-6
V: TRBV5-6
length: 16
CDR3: CASSLRWISGANVLTF

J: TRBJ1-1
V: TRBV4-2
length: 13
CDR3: CASSQGQGAEAFF

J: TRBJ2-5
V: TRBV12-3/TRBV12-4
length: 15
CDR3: CASSPLGGVQETQYF

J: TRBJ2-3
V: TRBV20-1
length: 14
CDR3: CSAPSDGYTDTQYF

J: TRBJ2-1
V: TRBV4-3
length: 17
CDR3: CASSQDGPSLAGNEQFF

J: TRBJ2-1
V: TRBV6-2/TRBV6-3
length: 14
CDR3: CASSWDSSYNEQFF

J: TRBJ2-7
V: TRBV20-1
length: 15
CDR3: CSAREYPTASYEQYF

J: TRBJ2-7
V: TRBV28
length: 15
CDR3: CASSLWGDRSGEQYF

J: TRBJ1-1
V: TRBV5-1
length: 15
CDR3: CASSLETGLNTEAFF

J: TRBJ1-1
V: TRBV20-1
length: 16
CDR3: CSANTADRVRGTEAFF

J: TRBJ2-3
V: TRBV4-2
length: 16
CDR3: CASSQGWTSVPDTQYF

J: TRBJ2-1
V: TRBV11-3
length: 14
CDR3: CASSLDSSYNEQFF

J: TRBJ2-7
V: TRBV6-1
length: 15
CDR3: CASSRVGLSSMGQYF

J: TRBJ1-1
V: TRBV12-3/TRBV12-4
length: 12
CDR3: CASSSGSSRAFF

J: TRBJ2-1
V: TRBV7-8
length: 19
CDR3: CASSLARTSGTSSYNEQFF

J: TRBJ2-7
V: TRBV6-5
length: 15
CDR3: CASSYLATGQYEQYF

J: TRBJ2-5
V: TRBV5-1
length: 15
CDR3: CASSLLAGEQETQYF

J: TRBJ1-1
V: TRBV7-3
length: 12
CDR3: CASSSQGAEAFF

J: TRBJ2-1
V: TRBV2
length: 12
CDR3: CAMTESYNEQFF

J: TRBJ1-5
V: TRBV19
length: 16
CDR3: CASSIVRDKLNQPQHF

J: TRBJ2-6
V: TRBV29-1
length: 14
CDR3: CSVAQGTGANVLTF

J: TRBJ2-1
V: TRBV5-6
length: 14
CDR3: CASSSRDQYNEQFF

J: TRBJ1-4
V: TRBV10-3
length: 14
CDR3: CAISELTGVGELFF

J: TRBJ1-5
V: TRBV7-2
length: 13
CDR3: CASSFWVNQPQHF

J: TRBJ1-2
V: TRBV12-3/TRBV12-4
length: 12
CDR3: CASSSGRYGYTF

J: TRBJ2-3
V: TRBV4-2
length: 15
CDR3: CASSQGAGAWDTQYF

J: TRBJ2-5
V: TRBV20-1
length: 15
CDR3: CSACSTTGLRETQYF

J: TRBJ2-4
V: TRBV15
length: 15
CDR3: CATSGISGSENMQYF

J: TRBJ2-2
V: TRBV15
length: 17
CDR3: CATSRGGGMMVTGELFF

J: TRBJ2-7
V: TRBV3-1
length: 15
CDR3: CASSLAGGPKHEQYF

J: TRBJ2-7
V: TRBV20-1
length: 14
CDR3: CSARTQAGPIEQYF

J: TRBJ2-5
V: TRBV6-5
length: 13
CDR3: CASSPGLAKTQYF

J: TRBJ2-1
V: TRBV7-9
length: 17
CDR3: CASGQTFRDRSYNEQFF

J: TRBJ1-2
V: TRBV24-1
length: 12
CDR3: CATSDRRYGYTF

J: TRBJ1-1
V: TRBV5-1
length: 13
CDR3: CASSLAGRSAAFF